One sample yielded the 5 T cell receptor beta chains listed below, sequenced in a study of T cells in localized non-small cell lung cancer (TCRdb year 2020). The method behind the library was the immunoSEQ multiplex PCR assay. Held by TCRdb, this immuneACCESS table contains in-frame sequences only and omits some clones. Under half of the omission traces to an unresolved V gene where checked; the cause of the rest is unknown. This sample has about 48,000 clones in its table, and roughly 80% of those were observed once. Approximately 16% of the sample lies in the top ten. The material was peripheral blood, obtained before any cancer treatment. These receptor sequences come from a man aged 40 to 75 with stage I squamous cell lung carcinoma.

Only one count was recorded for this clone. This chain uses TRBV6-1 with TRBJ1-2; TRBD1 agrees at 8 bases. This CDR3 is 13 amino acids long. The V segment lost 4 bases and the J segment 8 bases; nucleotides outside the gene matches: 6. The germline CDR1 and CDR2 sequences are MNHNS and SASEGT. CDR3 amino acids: CASSATGVGGYTF. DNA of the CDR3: TGTGCCAGCAGTGCGACAGGGGTCGGGGGCTACACCTTC.

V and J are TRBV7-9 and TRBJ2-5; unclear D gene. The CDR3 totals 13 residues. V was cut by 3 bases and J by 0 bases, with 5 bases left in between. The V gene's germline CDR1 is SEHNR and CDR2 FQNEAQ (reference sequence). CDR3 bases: TGTGCCAGCAGCTTGTCGCACCAAGAGACCCAGTACTTC. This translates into CASSLSHQETQYF.

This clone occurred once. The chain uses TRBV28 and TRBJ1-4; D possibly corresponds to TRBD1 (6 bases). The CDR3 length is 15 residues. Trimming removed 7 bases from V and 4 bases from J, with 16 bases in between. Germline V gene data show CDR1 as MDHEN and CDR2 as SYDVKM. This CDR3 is CASISAQQGNEKLFF. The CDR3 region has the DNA TGTGCCAGCATAAGCGCGCAACAGGGTAATGAAAAACTGTTTTTT.

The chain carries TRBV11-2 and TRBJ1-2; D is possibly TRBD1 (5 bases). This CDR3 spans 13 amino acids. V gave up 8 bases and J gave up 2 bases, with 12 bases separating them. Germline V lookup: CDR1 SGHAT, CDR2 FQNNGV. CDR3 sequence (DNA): TGTGCCAGCGAGCGCCCAGGGAACTATGGCTACACCTTC. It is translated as CASERPGNYGYTF.

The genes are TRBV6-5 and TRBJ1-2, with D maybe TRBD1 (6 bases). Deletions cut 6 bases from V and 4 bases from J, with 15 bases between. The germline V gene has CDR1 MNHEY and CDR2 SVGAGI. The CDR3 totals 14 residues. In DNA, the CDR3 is TGTGCCAGCAGGAGGGGGGAAGGTCGCTATGGCTACACCTTC. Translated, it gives CASRRGEGRYGYTF.